The 31 T cell receptor beta chains below all came from one sample that was sequenced in a study of blood T cell repertoires in COVID-19. Clones were read by immunoSEQ multiplex PCR, and TCRdb kept only the in-frame ones, dropping some. The sample lists approximately 25,000 clones, 75% to 90% occurring once. The source material was peripheral blood. The receptors derive from a woman in her 70s with COVID-19, enrolled during active disease.

V and J are TRBV15 and TRBJ2-1, with TRBD2 matching over 7 bases. Germline CDR1 and CDR2: LNHNV and YYDKDF (reference sequence). CDR3 size: 14 residues. Losses at the gene ends were 5 bases for V and 2 bases for J; bases not matched to a gene: 3. The chain's CDR3 is CATSGLDPYNEQFF. The CDR3, as DNA: TGTGCCACCAGCGGACTAGACCCCTACAATGAGCAGTTCTTC.

The chain combines TRBV12-3 or TRBV12-4 with TRBJ2-3; D might be TRBD2 (5 bases). The CDR3 length is 12 residues. V gave up 5 bases and J gave up 6 bases, with 9 bases separating them. In DNA form, the CDR3 reads TGTGCCAGCAGTATCGAGCGGGATACGCAGTATTTT. It is translated as CASSIERDTQYF.

The V gene is TRBV5-6, the J gene TRBJ2-1; 10 bases are a match to TRBD2. Trimming took 1 base from V and 5 from J; bases not matched to a gene: 6. Germline assignment: CDR1 SGHDT and CDR2 YYEEEE. The CDR3 consists of 16 residues. DNA of the CDR3: TGTGCCAGCAGCTTGTTACTTAGCGGGGGGCACAATGAGCAGTTCTTC. Translated, it gives CASSLLLSGGHNEQFF.

V usage is TRBV6-5 and J usage is TRBJ2-1; no clear D. The V end lost 8 bases, the J end lost 0 bases, and 14 bases lay between the germline ends. The CDR3 loop spans 15 amino acids. The germline CDR1 and CDR2 sequences are MNHEY and SVGAGI. CDR3 sequence: CASSSDSSSYNEQFF. DNA for the CDR3: TGTGCCAGCTCCTCCGACTCGAGCTCCTACAATGAGCAGTTCTTC.

This clone was counted a few times. The V call is TRBV5-1, the J call TRBJ2-5, with a tentative D call TRBD2 (5 bases). The V gene's germline CDR1 is SGHRS and CDR2 YFSETQ. This CDR3 region has 16 residues. Trimming left V 3 bases short and J 4 bases short, with 19 bases between. The DNA for the CDR3 is TGCGCCAGCAGCTCAGCGGCGGGTTCAAGGAGAGAGACCCAGTACTTC. It is translated as CASSSAAGSRRETQYF.

This CDR3 is CASTRPGNYGYTF. The CDR3 region has the DNA TGTGCCAGCACCCGCCCGGGAAACTATGGCTACACCTTC. V is TRBV5-6 and J is TRBJ1-2; D unclear. Germline V gene data show CDR1 as SGHDT and CDR2 as YYEEEE. The V end lost 6 bases, the J end lost 2 bases, and 11 bases lay between the germline ends. CDR3 length equals 13 residues. Using reference TRBV5-6 and TRBJ1-2 for the parts outside the CDR3, the full variable domain is DAGVTQSPTHLIKTRGQQVTLRCSPKSGHDTVSWYQQALGQGPQFIFQYYEEEERQRGNFPDRFSGHQFPNYSSELNVNALLLGDSALYLCASTRPGNYGYTFGSGTRLTVV.

CDR3 loop: CASSRTGNRNEQFF. Written as DNA, the CDR3 is TGTGCCAGCAGCCGGACAGGGAATCGGAATGAGCAGTTCTTC. The gene calls are TRBV11-1 and TRBJ2-1, with 8 bases identical to TRBD1. The V gene end was trimmed by 5 bases and the J gene end by 7 bases; junction bases not matched to a gene: 7. This CDR3 is built from 14 residues. CDR1 and CDR2 from the germline V gene are SGHAT and FQDESV (reference sequence).

This clone was counted once. The chain joins TRBV19 to TRBJ1-5, with a tentative D call TRBD1 (6 bases). The V end was cut by 8 bases, the J end by 7 bases, with 12 bases between. The CDR3 covers 12 residues. Looked up from germline, CDR1 is LNHDA and CDR2 is SQIVND (reference sequence). CDR3 loop: CASSGVGQPQHF. The CDR3 coding sequence is TGTGCCAGTTCAGGGGTTGGGCAGCCCCAGCATTTT.

The chain employs TRBV28 and TRBJ1-1; unclear D gene. Germline CDR1 MDHEN, CDR2 SYDVKM. CDR3 length: 12 amino acids. V was trimmed by 1 base and J by 10 bases, leaving 10 bases between them. The CDR3 is CASSLLALAAFF. The CDR3 DNA sequence: TGTGCCAGCAGTTTATTGGCTCTTGCAGCTTTCTTT.

This chain links TRBV16 with TRBJ1-5; perhaps TRBD1 as D (5 bases). V was clipped by 3 bases and J by 0 bases, with 6 bases between them. The CDR3 is 14 amino acids. Looked up from germline, CDR1 is KGHSY and CDR2 is FQNENV. This chain's CDR3 is CASSQTDSNQPQHF. CDR3 DNA: TGTGCCAGCAGCCAGACAGATAGCAATCAGCCCCAGCATTTT. The full variable domain, completed using reference TRBV16 and TRBJ1-5, is GEEVAQTPKHLVRGEGQKAKLYCAPIKGHSYVFWYQQVLKNEFKFLISFQNENVFDETGMPKERFSAKCLPNSPCSLEIQATKLEDSAVYFCASSQTDSNQPQHFGDGTRLSIL.

This chain joins TRBV28 and TRBJ1-5, with 8 bases fitting TRBD1. The germline V gene encodes CDR1 MDHEN and CDR2 SYDVKM. The V and J ends lost 10 bases and 12 bases, in that order; junction bases with no gene match: 17. CDR3 length: 14 residues. CDR3 region: CAIGTGGSSFSQHF. DNA of the CDR3: TGTGCCATCGGAACAGGGGGAAGCTCTTTCAGCCAGCATTTT.

The chain employs TRBV19 and TRBJ1-2; the D gene is possibly TRBD1 (6 bases). From germline, CDR1 is LNHDA and CDR2 SQIVND (reference sequence). The CDR3 extends over 13 amino acids. V lost 5 bases and J lost 6, with 13 bases in between. The CDR3 protein is CASSFWGGDGYTF. CDR3 bases: TGTGCCAGTAGTTTCTGGGGGGGCGATGGCTACACCTTC. Drawing the rest from reference TRBV19 and TRBJ1-2, the complete variable domain is DGGITQSPKYLFRKEGQNVTLSCEQNLNHDAMYWYRQDPGQGLRLIYYSQIVNDFQKGDIAEGYSVSREKKESFPLTVTSAQKNPTAFYLCASSFWGGDGYTFGSGTRLTVV.

V and J are TRBV11-3 and TRBJ2-2; possible D gene TRBD1, 6 bases. Germline V CDR1 and CDR2: SGHNT, YENEEA. This CDR3 has 15 amino acids. With 7 bases removed from V and 5 bases from J, the gap between germline ends came to 17 bases. CDR3 DNA sequence: TGTGCCAGCACCTCACTACGGACAGTAACCGGGGAGCTGTTTTTT. Protein product: CASTSLRTVTGELFF.

The gene calls are TRBV19 and TRBJ1-4; 7 nucleotides agree with TRBD1. The CDR3 contains 16 residues. In germline, CDR1 is LNHDA, CDR2 SQIVND (reference sequence). Germline trimming cut 9 bases from V and 4 bases from J; bases unmatched to any gene: 14. CDR3 sequence (DNA): TGTGCCAGCCGCTCTTCTCCCAGGGGGGTTAATGAAAAACTGTTTTTT. Protein sequence: CASRSSPRGVNEKLFF.

The genes are TRBV19 and TRBJ1-6; 8 bases fit TRBD1. V lost 4 bases and J lost 5; bases outside the gene matches: 4. In germline, CDR1 is LNHDA, CDR2 SQIVND (reference sequence). The CDR3 totals 15 residues. CDR3 sequence reads: CASSTQTGDNSPLHF. CDR3 bases: TGTGCCAGTAGTACCCAGACAGGGGATAATTCACCCCTCCACTTT.

The rearrangement joins TRBV6-6 to TRBJ2-7, with D uncertain. The CDR3 is 11 amino acids. Trimming stripped 6 bases from V and 1 base from J, with 4 bases between. Germline CDR1 reads MNHNY; CDR2 reads SVGAGI (reference sequence). In DNA form, the CDR3 reads TGTGCCAGCAGCCCGTCCTACGAGCAGTACTTC. It translates to CASSPSYEQYF.

The V call is TRBV20-1, the J call TRBJ2-5; the match to TRBD1 covers 8 bases. V was clipped by 3 bases and J by 2 bases; unmatched bases: 5. Germline values: CDR1 DFQATT, CDR2 SNEGSKA (reference sequence). This CDR3 has 14 amino acids. The CDR3 coding sequence is TGCAGTGCTAGTGGACAGGGTTTACAAGAGACCCAGTACTTC. Protein: CSASGQGLQETQYF.

The chain carries TRBV29-1 and TRBJ1-2, with D uncertain. The V and J ends lost 6 bases and 4 bases respectively, with 15 bases between them. The germline CDR1 and CDR2 sequences are SQVTM and ANQGSEA. This CDR3 is built from 13 residues. The CDR3: CSVQESITYGYTF. DNA for the CDR3: TGCAGCGTCCAGGAATCTATAACCTATGGCTACACCTTC.

The rearrangement links TRBV7-8 to TRBJ2-5; 13 bases line up with TRBD2. V dropped 8 bases and J dropped 3; count of bases not matched to a gene: 3. The CDR3 consists of 14 residues. Germline CDR1 reads SGHVS; CDR2 reads FQNEAQ. The CDR3 DNA reads TGTGCCAGCGGGACTAGCGGGGTTGAAGAGACCCAGTACTTC. It codes for CASGTSGVEETQYF. Supplemented by reference TRBV7-8 and TRBJ2-5, the full variable domain reads GAGVSQSPRYKVAKRGQDVALRCDPISGHVSLFWYQQALGQGPEFLTYFQNEAQLDKSGLPSDRFFAERPEGSVSTLKIQRTQQEDSAVYLCASGTSGVEETQYFGPGTRLLVL.

The chain recombines TRBV6-2 or TRBV6-3 with TRBJ1-2; no reliable D call. CDR3 length: 13 residues. With 6 bases removed from V and 4 bases from J, the gap between germline ends came to 12 bases. Germline V gene data show CDR1 as MNHEY and CDR2 as SVGEGT. CDR3 sequence reads: CASSRPGIYGYTF. CDR3 DNA sequence: TGTGCCAGCAGCCGCCCAGGTATCTATGGCTACACCTTC.

CDR3 amino acids: CASSDLAGEGTDTQYF. In DNA form, the CDR3 reads TGTGCCAGCAGTGACCTAGCGGGAGAGGGAACAGATACGCAGTATTTT. The rearrangement uses TRBV6-4 and TRBJ2-3; 10 nucleotides align to TRBD2. Germline assignment: CDR1 MRHNA and CDR2 SNTAGT. The V segment lost 2 bases and the J segment 3 bases; nucleotides outside the gene matches: 5. The CDR3 contains 16 residues.

The chain has TRBV5-1 and TRBJ2-2, with 9 bases that match TRBD1. Germline V gene sequence: CDR1 SGHRS, CDR2 YFSETQ. The CDR3 totals 15 residues. Trimming removed 3 bases from V and 7 bases from J; junction bases left unmatched: 7. The CDR3 spells CASSWGDREDGELFF. CDR3 nucleotides: TGCGCCAGCAGCTGGGGGGACAGGGAAGACGGGGAGCTGTTTTTT. Full variable domain (outside the CDR3, taken from reference TRBV5-1 and TRBJ2-2): KAGVTQTPRYLIKTRGQQVTLSCSPISGHRSVSWYQQTPGQGLQFLFEYFSETQRNKGNFPGRFSGRQFSNSRSEMNVSTLELGDSALYLCASSWGDREDGELFFGEGSRLTVL.

The CDR3 spells CASSPGTDYSNQPQHF. Written as DNA, the CDR3 is TGTGCCAGCAGCCCAGGGACAGATTATAGCAATCAGCCCCAGCATTTT. V gene TRBV4-2 combines with J gene TRBJ1-5; TRBD1 matches at 7 bases. Trimming cost V 4 bases and J 0 bases; bases outside gene matches: 6. The germline V gene encodes CDR1 LGHNA and CDR2 YNFKEQ. The CDR3 is made up of 16 amino acids.

This chain connects TRBV5-4 to TRBJ1-2; TRBD1 is a possible D gene (6 bases). The CDR3 extends over 18 amino acids. CDR1 and CDR2 from the germline V gene are SGHNT and YYREEE (reference sequence). V was trimmed by 2 bases and J by 6 bases, leaving 26 bases between them. The CDR3: CASSLRGREATGPDGYTF. The CDR3 DNA reads as TGTGCCAGCAGCTTAAGAGGCAGAGAAGCGACAGGCCCTGATGGCTACACCTTC.

This clone was recorded only once. This CDR3 reads CASSPTGDNSPLHF. CDR3 nucleotides: TGTGCCAGCTCACCGACAGGGGATAATTCACCCCTCCACTTT. The chain recombines TRBV18 with TRBJ1-6; TRBD1 matches 8 bases. After removal of 3 bases from V and 5 bases from J, the junction contained 0 bases not matched to a gene. Per the germline V gene, CDR1 is KGHSH and CDR2 is LQKENI. The CDR3 is 14 residues long.

This chain connects TRBV10-3 to TRBJ1-5, with 7 bases lining up with TRBD1. The CDR3 sequence is 15 residues long. Trimming at V came to 2 bases and at J to 3 bases, leaving 4 bases not matched to a gene. Looked up from germline, CDR1 is ENHRY and CDR2 is SYGVKD. For the CDR3, the DNA is TGTGCCATCAGTGAGGGGACAGTCTCCAATCAGCCCCAGCATTTT. It specifies CAISEGTVSNQPQHF.

As DNA, the CDR3 is TGCGCCAGCAGCTTGAAGGCTCAGGGGGGCAATGAAAAACTGTTTTTT. This encodes CASSLKAQGGNEKLFF. V is TRBV5-1 and J is TRBJ1-4; TRBD1 agrees at 7 bases. In germline, CDR1 is SGHRS, CDR2 YFSETQ. The CDR3 runs to 16 residues. V lost 1 base and J lost 5; bases outside the gene matches: 8.

The chain recombines TRBV19 with TRBJ1-3, with D possibly being TRBD1 (5 bases). V lost 3 bases to trimming and J lost 1 base, with 10 bases between them. This CDR3 is built from 15 residues. Germline V CDR1 and CDR2: LNHDA, SQIVND (reference sequence). The CDR3 region is CASSIETASGNTIYF. Here the CDR3 DNA reads TGTGCCAGTAGTATTGAGACAGCTTCTGGAAACACCATATATTTT.

The chain joins TRBV7-2 to TRBJ2-5, with 9 bases aligning to TRBD1. V shed 5 bases and J 7 bases; nucleotides not matched to a gene: 14. The germline V gene has CDR1 SGHTA and CDR2 FQGNSA. This CDR3 region has 16 residues. CDR3: CASSPTGTGQGVTQYF. DNA for the CDR3: TGTGCCAGCAGCCCAACCGGGACAGGGCAAGGAGTGACCCAGTACTTC.

The chain recombines TRBV11-2 with TRBJ2-3; a possible D gene is TRBD2 (6 bases). The CDR3 spans 15 residues. From germline, CDR1 is SGHAT and CDR2 FQNNGV. V lost 5 bases and J lost 2, with 14 bases in between. The CDR3, as DNA: TGTGCCAGCAGCGGGGGACTCCACCCCACAGATACGCAGTATTTT. Amino acid sequence: CASSGGLHPTDTQYF. Full variable domain (missing parts from reference TRBV11-2 and TRBJ2-3): EAGVAQSPRYKIIEKRQSVAFWCNPISGHATLYWYQQILGQGPKLLIQFQNNGVVDDSQLPKDRFSAERLKGVDSTLKIQPAKLEDSAVYLCASSGGLHPTDTQYFGPGTRLTVL.

The chain joins TRBV7-9 to TRBJ2-1, with 11 bases lining up with TRBD2. Losses at the gene ends were 3 bases for V and 7 bases for J; bases not matched to a gene: 2. Germline-derived CDR1 and CDR2 are SEHNR and FQNEAQ (reference sequence). CDR3 size: 14 residues. CDR3 loop: CASSFGTSGNEQFF. In nucleotides, the CDR3 is TGTGCCAGCAGCTTTGGGACTAGCGGTAATGAGCAGTTCTTC.